This passage covers 17 T cell receptor beta chains from one sample sequenced in a study of cytotoxic CD8 clonotypes in ibrutinib-treated CLL. The repertoire was sequenced with immunoSEQ multiplex PCR; TCRdb's copy has only in-frame clones and lacks some. The table lists over 110,000 clones, 85% to 95% of them singletons. The source was PBMCs, collected after 12 months of ibrutinib treatment. These TCRs come from a human donor with chronic lymphocytic leukemia.

V is TRBV29-1 and J is TRBJ2-7; D gene uncertain. This CDR3 contains 13 residues. Germline V lookup: CDR1 SQVTM, CDR2 ANQGSEA. V lost 5 bases and J lost 2, with 13 bases in between. CDR3 sequence: CSVLGAPTYEQYF. Written as DNA, the CDR3 is TGCAGCGTTCTTGGCGCCCCTACCTACGAGCAGTACTTC.

The chain uses TRBV9 and TRBJ1-2, with no clear D. Trimming removed 3 bases at V and 11 bases at J, with 14 bases between. Germline CDR1 reads SGDLS; CDR2 reads YYNGEE. The CDR3 contains 12 residues. The CDR3 protein is CASSEEMGVYTF. The CDR3 DNA reads as TGTGCCAGCAGCGAGGAAATGGGAGTTTACACCTTC.

The chain couples TRBV5-1 to TRBJ2-7, with 8 bases lining up with TRBD2. This CDR3 spans 15 amino acids. The J segment lost 5 bases and the V segment lost 3 bases, leaving 10 bases of the junction unmatched. Looked up from germline, CDR1 is SGHRS and CDR2 is YFSETQ. The CDR3 reads CASSWWEREPDEQYF. The CDR3 region has the DNA TGCGCCAGCAGCTGGTGGGAGCGGGAGCCGGACGAGCAGTACTTC.

The rearrangement links TRBV10-3 to TRBJ2-5; 10 nucleotides align to TRBD1. The germline gives CDR1 ENHRY, CDR2 SYGVKD. V lost 10 bases, J lost 3 bases, and 11 bases stayed unmatched. CDR3 length: 15 amino acids. Here the CDR3 DNA reads TGTGCCACCAGCTCCCCCGGGACAGGGGAAGAGACCCAGTACTTC. Protein sequence: CATSSPGTGEETQYF.

The CDR3 DNA reads as TGTGCCAGCAACAGACAGGGGGAAAGCTACGAGCAGTACTTC. This encodes CASNRQGESYEQYF. The chain recombines TRBV5-4 with TRBJ2-7; the match to TRBD1 covers 9 bases. Germline assignment: CDR1 SGHNT and CDR2 YYREEE (reference sequence). With V trimmed by 6 bases and J by 3 bases, 7 bases remained unmatched. The CDR3 spans 14 residues.

The rearrangement links TRBV10-3 to TRBJ1-4, with TRBD1 as a possible D gene (5 bases). The CDR3 extends over 14 amino acids. Germline lookup yields CDR1 ENHRY and CDR2 SYGVKD. The V end was cut by 10 bases, the J end by 0 bases, with 12 bases between. The CDR3 DNA is TGTGCCACACAGGTTGGGGCAACTAATGAAAAACTGTTTTTT. Its translation is CATQVGATNEKLFF.

CDR3 residues: CASSPGEGAGETQYF. CDR3 DNA: TGCGCCAGCAGCCCCGGAGAGGGCGCCGGGGAGACCCAGTACTTC. The J gene is TRBJ2-5, the V gene TRBV4-1; TRBD2 might be the D (5 bases). This CDR3 has 15 amino acids. Germline loops: CDR1 MGHRA, CDR2 YSYEKL. The V and J ends lost 4 bases and 5 bases respectively, with 17 bases between them.

The genes are TRBV28 and TRBJ2-3; D remains ambiguous. Germline-derived CDR1 and CDR2 are MDHEN and SYDVKM. The CDR3 has 12 amino acids. V was clipped by 7 bases and J by 2 bases, with 7 bases between them. The CDR3 here is CASTNPTDTQYF. In nucleotides, the CDR3 is TGTGCCAGCACCAATCCCACAGATACGCAGTATTTT.

The genes are TRBV5-6 and TRBJ1-6; D call uncertain. V was clipped by 0 bases and J by 6 bases, with 10 bases between them. The CDR3 spans 15 residues. CDR1 and CDR2 from the germline V gene are SGHDT and YYEEEE. In nucleotides, the CDR3 is TGTGCCAGCAGCTTGGGCGGACCCTTTAATTCACCCCTCCACTTT. Encoded protein: CASSLGGPFNSPLHF. Looking up the rest from reference TRBV5-6 and TRBJ1-6 gives the full variable domain: DAGVTQSPTHLIKTRGQQVTLRCSPKSGHDTVSWYQQALGQGPQFIFQYYEEEERQRGNFPDRFSGHQFPNYSSELNVNALLLGDSALYLCASSLGGPFNSPLHFGNGTRLTVT.

The V call is TRBV19, the J call TRBJ1-3, with D hard to call. This CDR3 is 15 amino acids long. Germline CDR1 is LNHDA and CDR2 is SQIVND (reference sequence). V lost 2 bases, J lost 8 bases, and 16 bases lay in between. The CDR3 DNA sequence: TGTGCCAGTAGTATACGTCCCGCTCAGACCTACACCATATATTTT. Protein sequence: CASSIRPAQTYTIYF.

The rearrangement uses TRBV12-5 and TRBJ1-2; TRBD1 is a possible D gene (5 bases). From germline, CDR1 is LGHNT and CDR2 FRNRAP. The ends were cut back, 1 base at V and 4 bases at J, with 10 bases in the middle. The CDR3 sequence is 14 residues long. In DNA form, the CDR3 reads TGTGCTAGTGGTTTGGGGCAGGGAAGCTATGGCTACACCTTC. It codes for CASGLGQGSYGYTF.

This chain uses TRBV28 with TRBJ1-2, with TRBD1 as a possible D gene (6 bases). Germline CDR1 is MDHEN and CDR2 is SYDVKM. V was trimmed by 2 bases and J by 4 bases, leaving 8 bases between them. The CDR3 contains 13 residues. CDR3 residues: CASSLMGAYGYTF. For the CDR3, the DNA is TGTGCCAGCAGTTTAATGGGGGCCTATGGCTACACCTTC.

The J gene is TRBJ2-7, the V gene TRBV7-2; 7 nucleotides agree with TRBD2. With V trimmed by 5 bases and J by 1 base, 8 bases remained unmatched. The CDR3 has 15 amino acids. Germline loops: CDR1 SGHTA, CDR2 FQGNSA. In nucleotides, the CDR3 is TGTGCCAGCAGCGTCACTAGCGAGGCTTCCTACGAGCAGTACTTC. This sequence encodes CASSVTSEASYEQYF.

The chain combines TRBV5-1 with TRBJ2-5, with 9 positions matching TRBD2. The V gene end was trimmed by 7 bases and the J gene end by 1 base; junction bases not matched to a gene: 11. Germline CDR1 and CDR2: SGHRS and YFSETQ. There are 16 residues in the CDR3. CDR3 sequence (DNA): TGCGCCAGCTGGAAAACAGCGGGAGGCTCCCAAGAGACCCAGTACTTC. Translated: CASWKTAGGSQETQYF.

The genes are TRBV30 and TRBJ1-1; D remains ambiguous. The germline V gene encodes CDR1 GTSNPN and CDR2 SVGIG (reference sequence). CDR3 length: 10 amino acids. The ends were cut back, 5 bases at V and 3 bases at J, with 4 bases in the middle. The CDR3 protein is CAWLHTEAFF. The CDR3 nucleotides are TGTGCCTGGCTACACACTGAAGCTTTCTTT.

V usage is TRBV28 and J usage is TRBJ2-3; D not certain. The CDR3 contains 14 residues. The V gene's germline CDR1 is MDHEN and CDR2 SYDVKM. The germline V and J ends were trimmed by 2 bases and 0 bases, with 6 bases remaining between them. This CDR3 is CASSLEGSTDTQYF. The CDR3 coding sequence is TGTGCCAGCAGTTTAGAAGGGAGCACAGATACGCAGTATTTT. Using reference TRBV28 and TRBJ2-3 for the parts outside the CDR3, the full variable domain is DVKVTQSSRYLVKRTGEKVFLECVQDMDHENMFWYRQDPGLGLRLIYFSYDVKMKEKGDIPEGYSVSREKKERFSLILESASTNQTSMYLCASSLEGSTDTQYFGPGTRLTVL.

The gene calls are TRBV9 and TRBJ1-5; D remains unclear. The CDR3 covers 15 residues. V shed 4 bases and J shed 4 bases, with 15 bases lying between them. Germline CDR1 is SGDLS and CDR2 is YYNGEE. The CDR3 region has the DNA TGTGCCAGCAGCCTTGACGGTGGATTTAATCAGCCCCAGCATTTT. Amino acids: CASSLDGGFNQPQHF.